The entry below describes one T cell receptor beta chain. Assay: immunoSEQ multiplex PCR; the TCRdb copy retains only in-frame clones and omits some. The table includes 55,000 to 75,000 clones, approximately 90% detected once. The V and J ends lost 0 bases and 0 bases respectively, with 8 bases between them. This CDR3 comprises 15 residues. CDR1 is MNHEY, CDR2 SVGAGI, per germline. The data were obtained in a study of T cell changes during pregnancy in multiple sclerosis. Sequenced material: peripheral blood, taken after pregnancy. V is TRBV6-5 and J is TRBJ1-1, with D possibly matching TRBD1 (6 bases). The TCR comes from a female donor with multiple sclerosis, enrolled in a pregnancy study. The CDR3 DNA follows: TGTGCCAGCAGTTACTCAACAGGGCTGAACACTGAAGCTTTCTTT. It specifies CASSYSTGLNTEAFF.